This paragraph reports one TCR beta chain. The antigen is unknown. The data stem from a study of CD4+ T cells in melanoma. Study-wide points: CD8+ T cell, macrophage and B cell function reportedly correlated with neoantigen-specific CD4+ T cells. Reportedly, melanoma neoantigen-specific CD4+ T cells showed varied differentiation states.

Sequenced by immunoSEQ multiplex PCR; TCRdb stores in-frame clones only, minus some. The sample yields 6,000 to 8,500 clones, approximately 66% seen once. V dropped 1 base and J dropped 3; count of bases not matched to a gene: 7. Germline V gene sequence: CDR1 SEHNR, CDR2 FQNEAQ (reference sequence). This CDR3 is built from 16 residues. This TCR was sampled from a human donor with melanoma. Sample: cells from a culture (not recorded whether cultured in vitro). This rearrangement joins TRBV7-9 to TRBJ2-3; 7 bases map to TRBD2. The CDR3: CASSLGASGVTDTQYF. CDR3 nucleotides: TGTGCCAGCAGCTTAGGGGCCAGCGGGGTAACAGATACGCAGTATTTT.